This T cell receptor (beta chain) was sequenced during a study of shared clonotypes between healthy human individuals (dated by TCRdb to the early 2020s). Regarding the study in general: The cohort included three men and two women between 18 and 49 years of age. For each donor, CD4 naive and CD4 memory were each given three plates, CD8 naive was given two plates, and CD8 memory was given one plate. To estimate repertoire size and how much clonotypes are shared between individuals, the study performed deep sequencing of blood TCR repertoires from a handful of healthy adults. To increase sequencing depth and limit assay-specific biases, TCR repertoire library preparation and sequencing were carried out by different laboratories using diverse techniques. Leukapheresis yielded between about 0.94 and 10 billion PBMCs per donor. Overall study outcomes, separate from this receptor: Higher generation probabilities were observed for clonotypes shared by all four sorted-subset donors than for non-shared clonotypes. Pairwise subsampling indicated that sequencing depth was expected to affect the degree of clonotype sharing among donors. Sampling was restricted to blood, and TCR repertoires in tissue are likely to differ from TCR repertoires in blood. Estimated clonotype richness was generally larger for naive than for memory subsets. The small number of donors limited the genetic and exposure-history diversity represented. Incomplete sequencing was indicated by rarefaction of sorted-subset datasets, despite the large sequencing depth. About 5% of naive CD4, roughly 3.5% of naive CD8, around 2.3% of memory CD4, and less than 0.45% of memory CD8 clonotypes were shared across several donors.

Donors were healthy HIV-negative adults with no recently reported acute infections or vaccinations. All donors were Caucasian adults living in Nashville, Tennessee, USA. CD4+ T cells were enriched by magnetic negative selection, after which naive cells were positively selected on CD45RA and the negative fraction was taken as the memory subset. Blood was collected by leukapheresis, and PBMCs were isolated by Ficoll-Histopaque density gradient centrifugation and then cryopreserved in liquid nitrogen vapor phase. Analytical flow cytometry was used to check the purity and quantity of every magnetically sorted T cell population. Genomic DNA was isolated from every sorted fraction and measured by UV absorbance on a Nanodrop 2000c. Using the deep immunoSEQ assay, TCR CDR3 regions were amplified from genomic DNA by multiplex PCR. Extracted genomic DNA from each cell subset was spread evenly across all wells of several immunoSEQ 96-well plates, with each plate serving as a replicate. For sorted subsets, each replicate PCR was loaded with around 220 ng genomic DNA, equivalent to roughly 30,000 T cell genomes. Purified libraries were measured with a Qubit 3.0 fluorometer, size-checked on a Bioanalyzer 2100, and measured again with the KAPA Library Quantification kit. Every immunoSEQ 96-well plate was sequenced on a dedicated single-read 150-cycle Illumina NextSeq 550 flow cell. Concerning the study's data processing: Because only junctional sequences without quality scores were contained in the immunoSEQ output, filtering matching that applied to full-length reads could not be performed. Sequences were annotated with PyIR, a Python wrapper for IgBLAST v1.9, using IMGT germline references to assign V/J genes and CDR3. Reads with weak V/J assignments (E-value above 1e-6), missing CDR3, stop codons, out-of-frame junctions, or ambiguous translated residues were removed. V3J clonotypes were defined as sequences sharing an identical inferred V gene, J gene, and CDR3 amino acid sequence. To compute the percentage overlap between repertoires, the number of shared unique clonotypes was divided by the size of the smaller repertoire. Three approaches were used to assess repertoire richness: RTK rarefaction, the Chao1 estimator, and Recon v2.1 estimates of unobserved clonotypes. OLGA was used to compute generation probabilities for all TCRbeta clonotypes that the gDNA method yielded from a few donors. TCRdb carries this immuneACCESS record with in-frame sequences only. Its versions omit some clonotypes, under half of them owing to an unresolved V gene in the studies checked, with the rest unexplained. V and J calls and clone size come straight from that table; D and trimming were deduced from the DNA. A total of nearly 1,000,000 clones appear in this sample, over 75% of them only once. Jointly, the top ten make up approximately 1.5% of the sample.

Reading from cysteine to phenylalanine, the CDR3 counts 15 amino acids. The only DNA kept is the CDR3, 45 bases in frame from the first base. CDR1 and CDR2 are read off the germline V gene as SGHVS and FQNEAQ. V gives up 6 bases and J gives up 2 bases, and the segment between their germline ends measures 15 bases. This clone appeared a few times. It has no known antigen specificity. Qualities for individual bases were not recorded, and no much larger clone is one base off. Sample: memory CD4+ T cells sorted from blood. In light of the paper, this sample's cell subset or site label describes: CD45RA-negative fraction. In this chain, TRBV7-8 is recombined with TRBJ2-3; perhaps TRBD1 is the D gene, with 5 bases matching. This receptor was obtained from a man between 18 and 35 years old in good health. The sequence in DNA is TGTGCCAGCAGTGCGACAGTGCAGGCCACAGATACGCAGTATTTT. Translated, this gives CASSATVQATDTQYF.